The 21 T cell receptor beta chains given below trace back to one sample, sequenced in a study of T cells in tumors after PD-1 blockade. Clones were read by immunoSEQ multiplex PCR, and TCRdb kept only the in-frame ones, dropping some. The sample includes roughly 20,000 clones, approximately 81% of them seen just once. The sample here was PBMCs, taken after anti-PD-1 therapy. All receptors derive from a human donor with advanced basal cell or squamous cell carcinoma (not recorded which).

The CDR3 sequence is CASSRTGESNQPQHF. The CDR3 DNA sequence: TGTGCCAGCAGCAGGACCGGGGAGAGCAATCAGCCCCAGCATTTT. The chain has TRBV4-2 and TRBJ1-5; no definite D call. V was trimmed by 5 bases and J by 1 base, leaving 12 bases between them. The CDR3 covers 15 residues. Germline V gene sequence: CDR1 LGHNA, CDR2 YNFKEQ.

The CDR3 spells CASSYEVAAAYEQYF. CDR3 DNA: TGTGCCAGCAGTTACGAGGTAGCGGCTGCCTACGAGCAGTACTTC. The chain combines TRBV6-2 or TRBV6-3 with TRBJ2-7; tentatively, D is TRBD2 (6 bases). Trimming removed 2 bases from V and 2 bases from J, with 13 bases in between. Germline V gene data show CDR1 as MNHEY and CDR2 as SVGEGT. The CDR3 loop spans 15 amino acids.

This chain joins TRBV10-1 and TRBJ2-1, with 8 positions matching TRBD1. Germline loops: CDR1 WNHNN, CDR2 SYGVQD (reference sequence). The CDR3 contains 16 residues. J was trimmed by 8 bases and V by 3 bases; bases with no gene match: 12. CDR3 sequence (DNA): TGCGCCAGCAGTGATGGGGTACAGGGGGATGTCGATGAGCAGTTCTTC. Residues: CASSDGVQGDVDEQFF.

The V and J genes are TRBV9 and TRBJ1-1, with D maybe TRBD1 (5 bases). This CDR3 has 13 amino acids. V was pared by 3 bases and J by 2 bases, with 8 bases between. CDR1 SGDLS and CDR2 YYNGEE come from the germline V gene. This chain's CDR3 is CASSGGANTEAFF. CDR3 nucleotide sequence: TGTGCCAGCAGCGGCGGGGCCAACACTGAAGCTTTCTTT.

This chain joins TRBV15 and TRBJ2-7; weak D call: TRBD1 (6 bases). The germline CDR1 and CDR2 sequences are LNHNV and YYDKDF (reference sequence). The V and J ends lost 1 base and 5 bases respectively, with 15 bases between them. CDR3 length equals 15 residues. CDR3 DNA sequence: TGTGCCACCAGCAGAGGGGGGATTGGGGGCGACGAGCAGTACTTC. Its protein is CATSRGGIGGDEQYF.

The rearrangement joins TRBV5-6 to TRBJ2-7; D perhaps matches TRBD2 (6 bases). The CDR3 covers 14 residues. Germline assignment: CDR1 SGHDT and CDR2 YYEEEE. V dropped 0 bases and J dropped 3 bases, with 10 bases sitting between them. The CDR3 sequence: CASSLEATSYEQYF. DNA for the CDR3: TGTGCCAGCAGCTTGGAAGCGACTAGCTACGAGCAGTACTTC.

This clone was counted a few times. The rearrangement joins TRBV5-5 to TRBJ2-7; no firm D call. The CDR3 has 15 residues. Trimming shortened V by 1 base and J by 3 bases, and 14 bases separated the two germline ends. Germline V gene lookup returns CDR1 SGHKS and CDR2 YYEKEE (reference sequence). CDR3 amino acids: CASSLTRQEFYEQYF. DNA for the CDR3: TGTGCCAGCAGCTTGACACGTCAGGAGTTCTACGAGCAGTACTTC.

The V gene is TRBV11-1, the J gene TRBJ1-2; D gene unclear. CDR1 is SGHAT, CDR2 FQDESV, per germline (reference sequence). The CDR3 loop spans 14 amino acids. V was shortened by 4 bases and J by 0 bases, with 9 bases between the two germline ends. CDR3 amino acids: CASSSFEANYGYTF. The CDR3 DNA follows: TGTGCCAGCAGCTCCTTCGAAGCTAACTATGGCTACACCTTC.

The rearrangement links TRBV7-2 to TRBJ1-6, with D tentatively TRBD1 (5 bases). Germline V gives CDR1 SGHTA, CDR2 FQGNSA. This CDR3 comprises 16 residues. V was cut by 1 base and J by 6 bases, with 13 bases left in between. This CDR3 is CASSLGGGVPNSPLHF. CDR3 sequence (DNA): TGTGCCAGCAGCTTAGGGGGGGGAGTTCCTAATTCACCCCTCCACTTT. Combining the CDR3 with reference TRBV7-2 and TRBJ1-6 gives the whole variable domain GAGVSQSPSNKVTEKGKDVELRCDPISGHTALYWYRQSLGQGLEFLIYFQGNSAPDKSGLPSDRFSAERTGGSVSTLTIQRTQQEDSAVYLCASSLGGGVPNSPLHFGNGTRLTVT.

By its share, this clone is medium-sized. CDR3 sequence (DNA): TGTGCCAGCAGCTTAAGAACTAATCAGCCCCAGCATTTT. Translated, it gives CASSLRTNQPQHF. This sequence joins TRBV7-9 and TRBJ1-5, with D unresolved. V was pared by 2 bases and J by 4 bases, with 6 bases between. The germline V gene encodes CDR1 SEHNR and CDR2 FQNEAQ (reference sequence). The CDR3 covers 13 residues. The full variable domain, rest sourced from reference TRBV7-9 and TRBJ1-5, is DTGVSQNPRHKITKRGQNVTFRCDPISEHNRLYWYRQTLGQGPEFLTYFQNEAQLEKSRLLSDRFSAERPKGSFSTLEIQRTEQGDSAMYLCASSLRTNQPQHFGDGTRLSIL.

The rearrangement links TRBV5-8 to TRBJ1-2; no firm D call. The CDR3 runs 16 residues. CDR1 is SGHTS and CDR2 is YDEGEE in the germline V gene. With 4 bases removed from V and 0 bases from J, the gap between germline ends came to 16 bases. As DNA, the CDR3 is TGTGCCAGCAGCCCCTGGGATCGGAACCCTAACTATGGCTACACCTTC. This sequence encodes CASSPWDRNPNYGYTF. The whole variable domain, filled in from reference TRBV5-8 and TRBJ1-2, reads EAGVTQSPTHLIKTRGQQATLRCSPISGHTSVYWYQQALGLGLQFLLWYDEGEERNRGNFPPRFSGRQFPNYSSELNVNALELEDSALYLCASSPWDRNPNYGYTFGSGTRLTVV.

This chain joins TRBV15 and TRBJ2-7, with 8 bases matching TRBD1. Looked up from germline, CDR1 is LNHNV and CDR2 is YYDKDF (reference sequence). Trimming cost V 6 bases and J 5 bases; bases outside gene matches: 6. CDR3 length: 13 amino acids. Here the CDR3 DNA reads TGTGCCACCAGTAGGGCAGGGGGCGACGAGCAGTACTTC. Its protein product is CATSRAGGDEQYF.

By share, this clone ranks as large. The CDR3 sequence: CASGGSITEAFF. CDR3 in DNA: TGTGCCAGCGGGGGGAGCATCACTGAAGCTTTCTTT. This rearrangement joins TRBV7-9 to TRBJ1-1; D perhaps matches TRBD1 (5 bases). CDR1 is SEHNR and CDR2 is FQNEAQ in the germline V gene (reference sequence). Trimming shortened V by 8 bases and J by 4 bases, and 11 bases separated the two germline ends. The CDR3 runs 12 residues.

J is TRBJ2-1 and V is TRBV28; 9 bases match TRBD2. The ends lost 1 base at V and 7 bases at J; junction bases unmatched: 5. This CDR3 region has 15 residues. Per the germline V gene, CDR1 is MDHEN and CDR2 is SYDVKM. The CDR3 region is CASSLLAGVGNEQFF. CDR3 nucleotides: TGTGCCAGCAGTTTATTAGCGGGAGTGGGAAATGAGCAGTTCTTC.

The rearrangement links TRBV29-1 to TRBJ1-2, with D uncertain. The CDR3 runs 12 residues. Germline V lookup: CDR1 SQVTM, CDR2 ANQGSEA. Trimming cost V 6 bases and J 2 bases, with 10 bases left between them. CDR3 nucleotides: TGCAGCGTAGCGACGGCCAACTATGGCTACACCTTC. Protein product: CSVATANYGYTF.

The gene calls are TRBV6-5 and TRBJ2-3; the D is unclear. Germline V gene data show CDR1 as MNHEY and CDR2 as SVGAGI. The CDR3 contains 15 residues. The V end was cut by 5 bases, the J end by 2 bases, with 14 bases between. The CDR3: CASSKQWGFTDTQYF. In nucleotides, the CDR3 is TGTGCCAGCAGTAAACAATGGGGTTTCACAGATACGCAGTATTTT.

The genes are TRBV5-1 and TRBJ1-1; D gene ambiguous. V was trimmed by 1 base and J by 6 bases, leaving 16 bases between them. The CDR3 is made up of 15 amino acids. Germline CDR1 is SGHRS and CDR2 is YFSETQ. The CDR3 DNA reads TGCGCCAGCAGCTTGACCGTGGGTGGTGGCTCTGAAGCTTTCTTT. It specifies CASSLTVGGGSEAFF.

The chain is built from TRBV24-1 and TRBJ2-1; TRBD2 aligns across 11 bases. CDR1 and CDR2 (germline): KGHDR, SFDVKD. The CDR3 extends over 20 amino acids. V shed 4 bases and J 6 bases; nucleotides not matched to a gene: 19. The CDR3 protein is CATSDPIAGGPDTLLNEQFF. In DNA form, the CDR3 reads TGTGCCACCAGTGACCCGATAGCGGGAGGGCCTGACACACTACTCAATGAGCAGTTCTTC.

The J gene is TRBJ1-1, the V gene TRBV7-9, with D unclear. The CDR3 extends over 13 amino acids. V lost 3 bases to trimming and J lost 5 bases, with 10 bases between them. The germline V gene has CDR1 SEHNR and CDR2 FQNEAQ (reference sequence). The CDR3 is CASSFPDRTEAFF. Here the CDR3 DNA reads TGTGCCAGCAGCTTCCCGGATCGAACTGAAGCTTTCTTT.

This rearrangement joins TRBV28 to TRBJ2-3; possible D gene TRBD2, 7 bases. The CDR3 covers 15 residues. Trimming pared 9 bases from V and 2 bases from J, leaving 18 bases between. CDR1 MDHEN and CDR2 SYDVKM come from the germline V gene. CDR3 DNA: TGTGCCAGTTCAGGGGAGCTAGCGGTCACAGATACGCAGTATTTT. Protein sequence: CASSGELAVTDTQYF.

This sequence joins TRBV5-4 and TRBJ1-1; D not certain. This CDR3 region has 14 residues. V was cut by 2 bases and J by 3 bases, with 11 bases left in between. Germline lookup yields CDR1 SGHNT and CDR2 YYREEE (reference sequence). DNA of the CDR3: TGTGCCAGCAGCTTCAATAATCAGTACACTGAAGCTTTCTTT. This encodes CASSFNNQYTEAFF.